A selection of T cell receptor beta chains follows, all from one sample in a study of CD8 T cells in ankylosing spondylitis. TCRdb reprocessed the 5' RACE reads with MiXCR, giving one entry per CDR3 protein. Among a few hundred thousand distinct CDR3 sequences listed, about 20% were seen once. The source material was blood, either unsorted or a sorted T cell fraction (not recorded which). Receptors were obtained from a male donor with ankylosing spondylitis or in good health (not recorded which). The CDR3 runs from the conserved cysteine through the conserved F or W. The D gene is left open where the match is weak. The size entry is marked missing in some rows and otherwise reads once, few, many or a size class.

d_gene	abundance	v_gene	j_gene	CDR3nt	CDR3aa
.	few	TRBV5-1	TRBJ2-1	TGCGCCAGCAGCCAAAGACTCGCCAGCAATGAGCAGTTCTTC	CASSQRLASNEQFF
.	many	TRBV29-1	TRBJ1-2	TGCAGCGTTGCTGGGGTGTATGGCTACACCTTC	CSVAGVYGYTF
.	many	TRBV7-9	TRBJ1-6	TGTGCCAGCAGCTTAGGGAATTCACCCCTCCACTTT	CASSLGNSPLHF
.	.	TRBV6-5	TRBJ1-1	TGTGCCAGCAGTAACCCACGGGGGCGAGGGAACACTGAAGCTTTCTTT	CASSNPRGRGNTEAFF
.	few	TRBV5-5	TRBJ2-7	TGTGCCAGCAGAGTTACCCTCCCCCAGCCTGGAATCCACGAGCAGTACTTC	CASRVTLPQPGIHEQYF
TRBD2	.	TRBV11-2	TRBJ2-3	TGTGCCAGCAGCTTAGAAGAGGCTAGCGGGGGATCTACGCAGTATTTT	CASSLEEASGGSTQYF
.	few	TRBV7-9	TRBJ1-4	TGTGCCAGCAGCACGACGATGGATCATGCAACTAATGAAAAACTGTTTTTT	CASSTTMDHATNEKLFF
.	.	TRBV27	TRBJ2-2	TGTGCCAGCAGTTTACGGGGGCGCAGCACCGGGGAGCTGTTTTTT	CASSLRGRSTGELFF
TRBD2	.	TRBV12-3/TRBV12-4	TRBJ2-1	TGTGCCAGCAGCCCTGCCATAGCGGGGGCCTGGGATGAGCAGTTCTTC	CASSPAIAGAWDEQFF
.	.	TRBV12-3/TRBV12-4	TRBJ2-7	TGTGCCAGGGAGGGCAGGGCCTACGAGCAGTACTTC	CAREGRAYEQYF
.	.	TRBV28	TRBJ2-5	TGTGCCAGCAGTGCGACAGCCGGTTGGGAGACCCAGTACTTC	CASSATAGWETQYF
.	.	TRBV7-3	TRBJ2-3	TGTGCCAGCAGCCAACCGCCCTTGGCAGATACGCAGTATTTT	CASSQPPLADTQYF
.	.	TRBV25-1	TRBJ2-3	TGTGCCAGCAGTTTATCAAACACAGATACGCAGTATTTT	CASSLSNTDTQYF
TRBD2	.	TRBV27	TRBJ2-1	TGTGCCAGCAGTTTATATGGGGGGGGAGTATCCTACAATGAGCAGTTCTTC	CASSLYGGGVSYNEQFF
TRBD1	few	TRBV4-1	TRBJ2-7	TGCGCCAGCAGCCACACGACAGGGTCCTACGAGCAGTACTTC	CASSHTTGSYEQYF
.	.	TRBV12-3/TRBV12-4	TRBJ2-5	TGTGCCAGCAGTTTCACCAAAGCTTCTGGGACCCAGTACTTC	CASSFTKASGTQYF
.	many	TRBV4-2	TRBJ1-1	TGTGCCAGCAGCCAGGGGGTCTACACTGAAGCTTTCTTT	CASSQGVYTEAFF
TRBD2	few	TRBV27	TRBJ2-7	TGTGCCAGCAGTTCCATAGCGGGGGGGCCAAACGAGCAGTACTTC	CASSSIAGGPNEQYF
.	.	TRBV6-6	TRBJ2-7	TGTGCCAGCAGTTACTCGATGGGTTACGAGCAGTACTTC	CASSYSMGYEQYF
TRBD2	few	TRBV15	TRBJ2-1	TGTGCCACCAGCAGAGATTATAGCGGGGAAGATGAGCAGTTCTTC	CATSRDYSGEDEQFF
.	many	TRBV5-8	TRBJ2-7	TGTGCCGGCGGTAGGGGGGCTCCCCACGAGCAGTACTTC	CAGGRGAPHEQYF
.	few	TRBV6-1	TRBJ2-2	TGTGCCAGCTCTGCGTTAGGGGCGAACACCGGGGAGCTGTTTTTT	CASSALGANTGELFF
.	.	TRBV5-1	TRBJ2-7	TGCGCCAGCAGCTTGACTTTGTCCTACGAGCAGTACTTC	CASSLTLSYEQYF
.	few	TRBV12-3/TRBV12-4	TRBJ1-1	TGTGCCAGCAGTTTAGAAGACACCATGAACACTGAAGCTTTCTTT	CASSLEDTMNTEAFF
TRBD1	.	TRBV28	TRBJ2-7	TGTGCCAGCAGTTCGCTCGGACAGGGTAGCTCCTACGAGCAGTACTTC	CASSSLGQGSSYEQYF
.	.	TRBV12-3/TRBV12-4	TRBJ2-5	TGTGCCAGCAGTTTACCAGGGTCGGAAGGTTCAGAGACCCAGTACTTC	CASSLPGSEGSETQYF
TRBD2	few	TRBV9	TRBJ2-6	TGTGCCAGCAGCCTTACCCTGCTAGCGGGTATCTCTGGGGCCAACGTCCTGACTTTC	CASSLTLLAGISGANVLTF
.	.	TRBV30	TRBJ2-1	TGTGCCTGGAGTCCCCGGACAGAGCAGTTCTTC	CAWSPRTEQFF
.	.	TRBV7-9	TRBJ1-2	TGTGCCAGCAGCCCTCCATCGGAGAGTTTATTCTATGGCTACACCTTC	CASSPPSESLFYGYTF
.	.	TRBV9	TRBJ2-1	TGTGCCAGCAGCGTAGCGTTTGTGGGGGGACTGGACAATGAGCAGTTCTTC	CASSVAFVGGLDNEQFF
.	.	TRBV5-1	TRBJ2-5	TGCGCCAGCAGGTTTGGGACCCAGTACTTC	CASRFGTQYF
.	few	TRBV6-5	TRBJ2-5	TGTGCCAGCAGTTCTGACGGGGAGACCCAGTACTTC	CASSSDGETQYF
.	few	TRBV27	TRBJ2-7	TGTGCCAGCAGTTTCCTTACGGGGGGCCACGAGCAGTACTTC	CASSFLTGGHEQYF
TRBD2	.	TRBV27	TRBJ2-3	TGTGCCAGCAGTTTATTAGGCGGGGGAGCGGATACGCAGTATTTT	CASSLLGGGADTQYF
.	few	TRBV6-1	TRBJ2-2	TGTGCCAGCAGTAGACATGTCGCCGGGGAGCTGTTTTTT	CASSRHVAGELFF